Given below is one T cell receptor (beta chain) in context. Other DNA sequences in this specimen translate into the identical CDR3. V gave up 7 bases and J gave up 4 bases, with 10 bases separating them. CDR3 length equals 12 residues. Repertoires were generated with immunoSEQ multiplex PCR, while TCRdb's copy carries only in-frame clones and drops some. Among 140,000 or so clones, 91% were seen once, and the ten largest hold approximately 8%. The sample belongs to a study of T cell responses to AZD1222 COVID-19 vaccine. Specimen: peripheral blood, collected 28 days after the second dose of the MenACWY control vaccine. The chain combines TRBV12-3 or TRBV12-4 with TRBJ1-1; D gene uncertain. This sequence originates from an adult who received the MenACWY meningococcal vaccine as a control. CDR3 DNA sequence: TGTGCCAGCACCTTACAAGGCACTGAAGCTTTCTTT. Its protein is CASTLQGTEAFF.